The subject of this entry is one T cell receptor beta chain. The antigen remains unidentified. This record comes from a study of a mutant IDH1 vaccine in newly diagnosed glioma. Study background: Patients were started on vaccination 4-6 weeks after radiotherapy alone, or with temozolomide cycles.

Indicated time point: week 5, during vaccination. Doses consisted of 300 ug of mutant IDH1 20-mer peptide each, paired with topical imiquimod. The germline V and J ends were trimmed by 5 bases and 6 bases, with 16 bases remaining between them. CDR1 is MNHEY and CDR2 is SVGAGI in the germline V gene. This CDR3 region has 15 residues. Using immunoSEQ multiplex PCR, the repertoire was profiled, and TCRdb retains in-frame clones only, with some absent. The sample yields about 36,000 clones, roughly four fifths seen once. This sequence was found in a man aged 50 to 59 with glioma. This rearrangement joins TRBV6-5 to TRBJ2-2, with D perhaps matching TRBD1 (7 bases). Sequences were derived from PBMCs, sampled from a glioma patient whose treatment included an IDH1 peptide vaccine. The DNA for the CDR3 is TGTGCCAGCAGTCCTCAGGGGGGCTACCCCGGGGAGCTGTTTTTT. This sequence encodes CASSPQGGYPGELFF.